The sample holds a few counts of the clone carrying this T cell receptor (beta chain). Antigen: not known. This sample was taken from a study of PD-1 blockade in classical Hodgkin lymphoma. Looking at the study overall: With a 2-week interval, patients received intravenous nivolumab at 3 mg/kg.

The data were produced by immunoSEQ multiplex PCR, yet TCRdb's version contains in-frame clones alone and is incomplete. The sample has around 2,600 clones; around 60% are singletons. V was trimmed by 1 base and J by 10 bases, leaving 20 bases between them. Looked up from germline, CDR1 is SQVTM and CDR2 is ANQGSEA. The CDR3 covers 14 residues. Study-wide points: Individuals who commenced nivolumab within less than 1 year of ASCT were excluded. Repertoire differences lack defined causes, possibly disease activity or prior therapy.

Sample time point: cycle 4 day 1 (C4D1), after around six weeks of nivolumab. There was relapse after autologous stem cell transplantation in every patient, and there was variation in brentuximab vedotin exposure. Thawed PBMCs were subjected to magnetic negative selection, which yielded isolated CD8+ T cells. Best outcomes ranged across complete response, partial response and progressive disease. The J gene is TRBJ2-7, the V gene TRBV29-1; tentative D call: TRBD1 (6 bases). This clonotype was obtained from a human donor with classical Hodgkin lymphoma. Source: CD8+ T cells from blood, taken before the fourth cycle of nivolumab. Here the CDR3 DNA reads TGCAGCGTTGAAGTTCCCCCCTATGACAGGACACAGTACTTC. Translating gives CSVEVPPYDRTQYF.